Listed below are T cell receptor beta chains from one sample, sequenced in a study of T cells in Graves' hyperthyroidism and ophthalmopathy. TCRdb processed the multiplex PCR reads anew with MiXCR; each CDR3 protein has one entry. The table lists 450,000 to 550,000 distinct CDR3 sequences, approximately 25% of them singletons. Sequenced: blood. The receptors derive from a woman under 40 with Graves' ophthalmopathy. Both conserved end residues are part of each CDR3. The order of the fields is V gene, CDR3 protein.

v_call: TRBV12-3/TRBV12-4; cdr3_aa: CASSLTGSGNQPQHF
v_call: TRBV18; cdr3_aa: CASSPPGQGLSPLHF
v_call: TRBV29-1; cdr3_aa: CSVEWSGLYGYTF
v_call: TRBV20-1; cdr3_aa: CSASRQGKETQYF
v_call: TRBV6-5; cdr3_aa: CASRGSGVKQETQYF
v_call: TRBV2; cdr3_aa: CASSAGWSPETQYF
v_call: TRBV12-3/TRBV12-4; cdr3_aa: CASRQGTEEAFF
v_call: TRBV2; cdr3_aa: CASGGLAMNTGELFF
v_call: TRBV12-5; cdr3_aa: CASAQTGFGYTF
v_call: TRBV2; cdr3_aa: CASSDLGEQYF
v_call: TRBV29-1; cdr3_aa: CSVEGDRGRETQYF
v_call: TRBV6-1; cdr3_aa: CASSEASGGYQETQYF
v_call: TRBV12-3/TRBV12-4; cdr3_aa: CASSFVSGYEQYF
v_call: TRBV15; cdr3_aa: CATSKEGVVSGANVLTF
v_call: TRBV7-3; cdr3_aa: CASSPWTATNTGELFF
v_call: TRBV28; cdr3_aa: CASNPNPGQGIGGYTF
v_call: TRBV28; cdr3_aa: CASSSGGGADIQYF
v_call: TRBV20-1; cdr3_aa: CSEYRAMNTEAFF
v_call: TRBV5-1; cdr3_aa: CASYQAGVPYEQYF
v_call: TRBV4-2; cdr3_aa: CASSQWIPAYEQYF
v_call: TRBV7-2; cdr3_aa: CASSLVRGYNYGYTF
v_call: TRBV27; cdr3_aa: CAISVTGPSHEQYF
v_call: TRBV27; cdr3_aa: CASSFLSSGANVLTF
v_call: TRBV20-1; cdr3_aa: CSATAGPYGYTF
v_call: TRBV7-2; cdr3_aa: CASSLWTDYRPLHF